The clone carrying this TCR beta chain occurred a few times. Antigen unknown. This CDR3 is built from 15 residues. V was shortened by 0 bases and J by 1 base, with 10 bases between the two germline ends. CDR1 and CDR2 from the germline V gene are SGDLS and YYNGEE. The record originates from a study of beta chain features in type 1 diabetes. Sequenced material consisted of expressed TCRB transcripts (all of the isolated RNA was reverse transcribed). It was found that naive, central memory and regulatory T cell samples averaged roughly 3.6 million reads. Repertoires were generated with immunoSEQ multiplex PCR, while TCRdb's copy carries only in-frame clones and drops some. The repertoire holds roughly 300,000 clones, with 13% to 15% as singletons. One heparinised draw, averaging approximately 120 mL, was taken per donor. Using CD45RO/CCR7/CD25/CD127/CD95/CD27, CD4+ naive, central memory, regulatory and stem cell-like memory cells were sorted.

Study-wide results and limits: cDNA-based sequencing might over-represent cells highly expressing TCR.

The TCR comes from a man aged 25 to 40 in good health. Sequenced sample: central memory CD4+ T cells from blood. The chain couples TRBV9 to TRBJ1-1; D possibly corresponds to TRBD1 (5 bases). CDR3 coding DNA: TGTGCCAGCAGCGTAGGACAGCCCTCGAACACTGAAGCTTTCTTT. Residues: CASSVGQPSNTEAFF.